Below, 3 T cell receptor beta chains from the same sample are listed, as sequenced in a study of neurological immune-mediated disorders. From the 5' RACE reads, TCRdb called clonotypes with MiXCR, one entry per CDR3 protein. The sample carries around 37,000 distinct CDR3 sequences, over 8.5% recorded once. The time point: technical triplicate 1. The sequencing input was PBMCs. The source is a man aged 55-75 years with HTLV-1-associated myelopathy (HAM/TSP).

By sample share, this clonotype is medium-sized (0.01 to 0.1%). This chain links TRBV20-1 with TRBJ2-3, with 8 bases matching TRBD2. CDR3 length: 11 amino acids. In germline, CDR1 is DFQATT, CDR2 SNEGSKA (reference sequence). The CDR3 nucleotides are TGCAGCGGGGGGGAGTCAGATACGCAGTATTTT. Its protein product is CSGGESDTQYF.

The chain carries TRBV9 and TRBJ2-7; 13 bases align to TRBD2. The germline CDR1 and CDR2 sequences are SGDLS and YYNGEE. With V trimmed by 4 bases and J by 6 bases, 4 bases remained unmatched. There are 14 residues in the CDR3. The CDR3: CASSLGTSGTEQYF. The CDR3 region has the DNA TGTGCCAGCAGCCTCGGGACTAGCGGGACCGAGCAGTACTTC.

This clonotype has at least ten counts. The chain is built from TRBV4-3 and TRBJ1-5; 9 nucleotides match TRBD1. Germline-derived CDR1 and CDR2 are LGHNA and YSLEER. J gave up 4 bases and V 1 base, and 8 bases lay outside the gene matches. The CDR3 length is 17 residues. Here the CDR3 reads CASSQGAVGQGNQPQHF. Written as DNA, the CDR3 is TGCGCCAGCAGCCAAGGGGCGGTCGGACAGGGGAATCAGCCCCAGCATTTT.